The clone carrying this TCR beta chain was seen a few times. The CDR3 has 15 residues. Germline CDR1 KGHDR, CDR2 SFDVKD. Trimming took 2 bases from V and 5 from J, leaving 13 bases between them. The data are from a study of blood T cell repertoires in COVID-19. Study overall: Samples taken during acute and convalescent COVID-19 were collected in the United States, Italy and Spain.

Original processing notes: Reference gene primer amplification in the assay estimated nucleated cell counts. Assay used: immunoSEQ multiplex PCR; TCRdb lists only in-frame clones, some missing. That table supplies the V and J calls and clone size; D and trimming were determined from the DNA. This table holds around 260,000 clones, 75% to 95% found once. The chain recombines TRBV24-1 with TRBJ2-3; D is possibly TRBD2 (6 bases). The sequenced sample consisted of peripheral blood. This TCR was recovered from a person aged 18 to 29 with COVID-19, enrolled during active disease. This CDR3 is CATSDWGGEKDTQYF. The CDR3 bases are TGTGCCACCAGTGATTGGGGCGGGGAGAAAGATACGCAGTATTTT.